This TCR beta chain was profiled in a study of blood T cells in healthy people across ages. This CDR3 has 19 amino acids. Broader study findings: In long-lived donors, naive CD4+ cell counts and diversity exceeded those of aged donors.

A sample-barcoded 5' primer and a J-beta primer mix were used in a second PCR of about 6 to 11 cycles. Each cDNA molecule was tagged by a template-switch adaptor that had 12 random nucleotides. Via MiXCR, TCRdb re-called the 5' RACE reads, giving one row per CDR3 protein. The sample comprises 1.5 million or so distinct CDR3 sequences, 40% to 45% of which are singletons, and approximately 4.1% rests with the top ten. In the case of this clonotype: Its cognate antigen is unknown.

The sequenced sample consisted of blood. The chain recombines TRBV12-3 or TRBV12-4 with TRBJ2-4; 12 bases fit TRBD2. The J call may not be correct, given that the DNA end is closer to TRBJ2-7. This clonotype was obtained from a woman between 18 and 30 years old in good health. The CDR3 sequence: CASRPPRLAGETQSGEQYF. The CDR3 DNA follows: TGTGCCAGCAGACCACCAAGACTAGCGGGAGAAACCCAATCGGGCGAGCAGTACTTC.